This passage covers 27 T cell receptor beta chains from one sample sequenced in a study of T-cell reconstitution after alpha-beta-depleted transplantation in children. Unique molecular identifiers were incorporated into the prepared TCRbeta library. TCRdb used MiXCR to reprocess the PCR reads, holding one entry per CDR3 protein. This table has around 300,000 distinct CDR3 sequences, approximately 23% appearing once. The sequencing used PBMCs, mostly from graft donor cells, collected 180 days after TCRalphabeta/CD19-depleted stem cell transplant. These receptor sequences come from a male patient younger than 18 who had a stem cell transplant for acute lymphoblastic leukemia, so the T cells may come from the graft donor.

The chain employs TRBV10-3 and TRBJ2-2; 7 nucleotides align to TRBD1. With 6 bases clipped from V and 6 bases from J, the junction kept 10 bases outside the gene matches. The CDR3 spans 15 residues. The V gene's germline CDR1 is ENHRY and CDR2 SYGVKD. The DNA of the CDR3 is TGTGCCATCAGAACAGGGGACGGTGGCGCCGGGGAGCTGTTTTTT. This translates into CAIRTGDGGAGELFF.

This clonotype was seen at least ten times. The V gene is TRBV7-9, the J gene TRBJ2-7; TRBD2 matches 9 bases. J gave up 9 bases and V 4 bases, and 7 bases lay outside the gene matches. The CDR3 length is 13 residues. Germline V gene data show CDR1 as SEHNR and CDR2 as FQNEAQ (reference sequence). This chain's CDR3 is CASSSGLALLQYF. CDR3 nucleotide sequence: TGTGCCAGCAGCTCGGGACTAGCCCTTCTGCAGTACTTC. Based on the CDR3 plus reference TRBV7-9 and TRBJ2-7, the full variable domain is DTGVSQNPRHKITKRGQNVTFRCDPISEHNRLYWYRQTLGQGPEFLTYFQNEAQLEKSRLLSDRFSAERPKGSFSTLEIQRTEQGDSAMYLCASSSGLALLQYFGPGTRLTVT.

The V call is TRBV6-1, the J call TRBJ1-5; TRBD1 is a possible D gene (6 bases). The V gene's germline CDR1 is MNHNS and CDR2 SASEGT. The length of the CDR3 is 16 residues. V lost 6 bases and J lost 6, with 21 bases in between. This chain's CDR3 is CASSPRGTMGVQPQHF. The DNA for the CDR3 is TGTGCCAGCAGCCCTAGGGGGACAATGGGCGTTCAGCCCCAGCATTTT.

This clonotype was seen only a few times. The V gene is TRBV7-2, the J gene TRBJ2-7; D is unresolved. V dropped 5 bases and J dropped 2 bases, with 7 bases sitting between them. The CDR3 extends over 12 amino acids. Per the germline V gene, CDR1 is SGHTA and CDR2 is FQGNSA. The CDR3 region has the DNA TGTGCCAGCAGCCTAAGTGCCTACGAGCAGTACTTC. Encoded protein: CASSLSAYEQYF.

CDR3 loop: CASSPSYRVPRSEAFF. CDR3 nucleotide sequence: TGTGCCAGCAGTCCCTCCTACAGGGTACCCCGCTCCGAAGCTTTCTTT. The chain is built from TRBV28 and TRBJ1-1; maybe TRBD1 (6 bases). V was cut by 5 bases and J by 8 bases, with 24 bases left in between. CDR1 is MDHEN and CDR2 is SYDVKM in the germline V gene. The CDR3 spans 16 residues. The variable domain in full, with the rest retrieved from reference TRBV28 and TRBJ1-1, is DVKVTQSSRYLVKRTGEKVFLECVQDMDHENMFWYRQDPGLGLRLIYFSYDVKMKEKGDIPEGYSVSREKKERFSLILESASTNQTSMYLCASSPSYRVPRSEAFFGQGTRLTVV.

Only one count was recorded for this clonotype. V usage is TRBV3-1 and J usage is TRBJ1-2; TRBD1 is a possible D gene (5 bases). Per germline, CDR1 LGHDT and CDR2 YNNKEL (reference sequence). The V end was cut by 4 bases, the J end by 3 bases, with 12 bases between. The CDR3 totals 14 residues. The CDR3 spells CASSRGGGYYGYTF. The CDR3 DNA reads TGTGCCAGCAGCCGGGGCGGTGGCTACTATGGCTACACCTTC.

The chain has TRBV19 and TRBJ2-7; possibly TRBD1 for D (5 bases). Trimming took off 6 bases at V and 0 bases at J, with 12 bases between the two ends. Germline-derived CDR1 and CDR2 are LNHDA and SQIVND (reference sequence). The CDR3 totals 14 residues. CDR3 in amino acids: CASSWAGPSYEQYF. CDR3 in DNA: TGTGCCAGTAGCTGGGCAGGGCCCTCCTACGAGCAGTACTTC.

The J gene is TRBJ1-4, the V gene TRBV6-1; D ambiguous. V was cut by 6 bases and J by 5 bases, with 13 bases left in between. The CDR3 loop spans 14 amino acids. CDR1 and CDR2 from the germline V gene are MNHNS and SASEGT. The CDR3 here is CASRPQGRNEKLFF. The CDR3 DNA reads as TGTGCCAGCAGACCCCAAGGGAGGAATGAAAAACTGTTTTTT.

The J gene is TRBJ2-3, the V gene TRBV7-3; no definite D call. CDR1 is SGHTA, CDR2 FQGTGA, per germline. The CDR3 extends over 13 amino acids. Trimming took off 6 bases at V and 3 bases at J, with 10 bases between the two ends. The CDR3 sequence: CASRLTATDTQYF. DNA for the CDR3: TGTGCCAGCAGACTGACGGCGACAGATACGCAGTATTTT.

The chain joins TRBV5-1 to TRBJ2-2; TRBD2 agrees at 9 bases. The V gene's germline CDR1 is SGHRS and CDR2 YFSETQ. The CDR3 is made up of 16 amino acids. V shed 4 bases and J 5 bases; nucleotides not matched to a gene: 9. CDR3: CASSLMSGRTTGELFF. CDR3 nucleotides: TGCGCCAGCAGCCTCATGAGCGGGAGGACGACCGGGGAGCTGTTTTTT.

This clonotype has more than one count but fewer than ten. CDR3 amino acids: CASKVGAYNEQFF. DNA for the CDR3: TGTGCCAGCAAGGTAGGCGCCTACAATGAGCAGTTCTTC. The V gene is TRBV2, the J gene TRBJ2-1; D gene unclear. Germline V gives CDR1 SNHLY, CDR2 FYNNEI. The V and J ends lost 7 bases and 2 bases respectively, with 9 bases between them. This CDR3 spans 13 amino acids.

This clonotype turned up a few times. The chain recombines TRBV27 with TRBJ2-7; 10 nucleotides match TRBD2. CDR3 length equals 14 residues. Germline CDR1 reads MNHEY; CDR2 reads SMNVEV (reference sequence). V lost 5 bases to trimming and J lost 6 bases; unmatched junction nucleotides: 7. The CDR3 region is CASSEREGFREQYF. The CDR3 DNA is TGTGCCAGCAGTGAGCGGGAGGGTTTTCGCGAGCAGTACTTC.

J is TRBJ2-5 and V is TRBV5-1, with TRBD2 matching 9 bases. After removal of 4 bases from V and 3 bases from J, the junction contained 4 bases not matched to a gene. The germline gives CDR1 SGHRS, CDR2 YFSETQ. This CDR3 has 14 residues. The CDR3 DNA is TGCGCCAGCAGCGATCTAGCGGGAAAAGAGACCCAGTACTTC. It specifies CASSDLAGKETQYF.

The rearrangement joins TRBV9 to TRBJ2-3; D not resolved. Deletions cut 4 bases from V and 2 bases from J, with 11 bases between. This CDR3 region has 14 residues. CDR1 and CDR2 from the germline V gene are SGDLS and YYNGEE. The CDR3 protein is CASSPGRLTDTQYF. The CDR3 coding sequence is TGTGCCAGCAGCCCGGGTCGGCTCACAGATACGCAGTATTTT.

This clonotype was observed a handful of times. This sequence joins TRBV9 and TRBJ2-3, with TRBD2 as a possible D gene (6 bases). The V gene lost 4 bases and the J gene lost 2 bases, with 20 bases spanning the gap. The CDR3 has 17 residues. CDR1 and CDR2 from the germline V gene are SGDLS and YYNGEE. This chain's CDR3 is CASSSRLGLSLTDTQYF. CDR3 nucleotides: TGTGCCAGCAGCTCTCGACTAGGCCTCAGCCTCACAGATACGCAGTATTTT.

Only a few counts were recorded for this clonotype. V and J are TRBV5-5 and TRBJ1-2; D not resolved. Trimming removed 0 bases from V and 7 bases from J, with 10 bases in between. The CDR3 has 13 residues. CDR1 is SGHKS, CDR2 YYEKEE, per germline (reference sequence). Written as DNA, the CDR3 is TGTGCCAGCAGCTTGGGGACCCAAACTGGCTACACCTTC. Its translation is CASSLGTQTGYTF.

This clonotype was seen a handful of times. The chain couples TRBV10-1 to TRBJ2-1; tentatively, D is TRBD1 or TRBD2 (7 bases each). Germline lookup yields CDR1 WNHNN and CDR2 SYGVQD (reference sequence). This CDR3 contains 16 residues. The ends were cut back, 2 bases at V and 5 bases at J, with 16 bases in the middle. CDR3 loop: CASSEAPGGADNEQFF. The DNA for the CDR3 is TGCGCCAGCAGTGAGGCCCCAGGGGGGGCGGACAATGAGCAGTTCTTC.

This chain joins TRBV12-3 or TRBV12-4 and TRBJ2-2; 7 positions match TRBD1. The CDR3 has 14 amino acids. The J segment lost 7 bases and the V segment lost 5 bases, leaving 7 bases of the junction unmatched. CDR3 sequence: CASSRTSGGGELFF. CDR3 nucleotide sequence: TGTGCCAGCAGTAGGACGTCAGGGGGCGGGGAGCTGTTTTTT.

In its sample, this clonotype was seen a few times. This chain uses TRBV20-1 with TRBJ1-3; weak D call: TRBD1 (6 bases). The CDR3 contains 12 residues. Trimming stripped 7 bases from V and 4 bases from J, with 11 bases between. Germline values: CDR1 DFQATT, CDR2 SNEGSKA (reference sequence). The CDR3 spells CSVGTLGNTIYF. As DNA, the CDR3 is TGCAGTGTCGGGACATTGGGAAACACCATATATTTT.

The CDR3 DNA follows: TGTGCCAGCAGCGACCGAAGGGGGACCCGCACAGATACGCAGTATTTT. This encodes CASSDRRGTRTDTQYF. V gene TRBV11-2 combines with J gene TRBJ2-3; perhaps TRBD1 as D (6 bases). CDR3 size: 16 residues. Per the germline V gene, CDR1 is SGHAT and CDR2 is FQNNGV. V was shortened by 5 bases and J by 1 base, with 16 bases between the two germline ends. The entire variable domain, with the rest obtained from reference TRBV11-2 and TRBJ2-3, is as follows: EAGVAQSPRYKIIEKRQSVAFWCNPISGHATLYWYQQILGQGPKLLIQFQNNGVVDDSQLPKDRFSAERLKGVDSTLKIQPAKLEDSAVYLCASSDRRGTRTDTQYFGPGTRLTVL.

With regard to this clonotype: A much larger clone differs from this one at a single base, so this may be a read error. The V call is TRBV20-1, the J call TRBJ2-7; D not resolved. Trimming stripped 2 bases from V and 3 bases from J, with 2 bases between. This CDR3 has 10 amino acids. Germline V gives CDR1 DFQATT, CDR2 SNEGSKA (reference sequence). CDR3 amino acids: CSARYYEQYF. CDR3 bases: TGCAGTGCTAGATACTACGAGCAGTACTTC.

This clonotype has more than one count but fewer than ten. The gene calls are TRBV5-1 and TRBJ1-3; D unclear. This CDR3 has 15 residues. The germline CDR1 and CDR2 sequences are SGHRS and YFSETQ. V was cut by 3 bases and J by 0 bases, with 10 bases left in between. The CDR3 nucleotides read TGCGCCAGCAGCTCGACACCTATCTCTGGAAACACCATATATTTT. Protein product: CASSSTPISGNTIYF.

The chain employs TRBV2 and TRBJ2-2, with D uncertain. In germline, CDR1 is SNHLY, CDR2 FYNNEI. CDR3 length: 15 amino acids. V lost 4 bases and J 4 bases, leaving 13 bases between the germline ends. CDR3 amino acids: CASSGNEPFTGELFF. The DNA of the CDR3 is TGTGCCAGCAGTGGGAATGAGCCGTTCACCGGGGAGCTGTTTTTT.

The chain is built from TRBV24-1 and TRBJ2-7, with 10 positions matching TRBD1. The trim removed 5 bases at V and 2 bases at J, leaving 5 bases unmatched. The germline gives CDR1 KGHDR, CDR2 SFDVKD. The CDR3 runs 15 residues. CDR3 in amino acids: CATSAGTGETYEQYF. CDR3 in DNA: TGTGCCACCAGTGCCGGGACAGGGGAGACCTACGAGCAGTACTTC.

This clonotype was counted only a few times. J is TRBJ2-7 and V is TRBV27; possible D gene TRBD2, 7 bases. Germline V gene sequence: CDR1 MNHEY, CDR2 SMNVEV (reference sequence). This CDR3 contains 16 residues. V shed 1 base and J shed 3 bases, with 16 bases lying between them. The CDR3 region is CASSLWGGLINYEQYF. The CDR3 coding sequence is TGTGCCAGCAGTTTATGGGGGGGCCTAATCAACTACGAGCAGTACTTC.

The V and J genes are TRBV30 and TRBJ2-3, with unresolved D. The germline CDR1 and CDR2 sequences are GTSNPN and SVGIG (reference sequence). The V end lost 5 bases, the J end lost 5 bases, and 17 bases lay between the germline ends. The CDR3 is 14 amino acids. The CDR3 DNA reads TGTGCCTGGGTCACGCACTTTGGAAAAGATACGCAGTATTTT. This gives the protein CAWVTHFGKDTQYF.

The chain couples TRBV5-1 to TRBJ2-3; D might be TRBD1 or TRBD2, each matching 5 bases. Germline V lookup: CDR1 SGHRS, CDR2 YFSETQ. The CDR3 contains 15 residues. V lost 4 bases and J lost 0, with 12 bases in between. The CDR3 coding sequence is TGCGCCAGCAGCGGGGGACGGCCGAGCACAGATACGCAGTATTTT. Protein: CASSGGRPSTDTQYF.